The 27 T cell receptor beta chains listed next were all sequenced from one sample in a study of blood T cell repertoires in COVID-19. TCRdb's copy holds only in-frame clones and misses some; the assay was immunoSEQ multiplex PCR. The sample holds about 150,000 clones, about 90% seen once. Sequencing was performed on peripheral blood. These receptors were obtained from a man aged 45-60 years with acute or convalescent COVID-19.

The CDR3 here is CASSLLSGDTGELFF. CDR3 coding DNA: TGTGCCAGCAGTTTATTGTCAGGGGATACCGGGGAGCTGTTTTTT. This rearrangement joins TRBV28 to TRBJ2-2, with D possibly matching TRBD1 (6 bases). CDR1 is MDHEN, CDR2 SYDVKM, per germline. Trimming pared 1 base from V and 5 bases from J, leaving 11 bases between. The CDR3 contains 15 residues.

This clone was detected a few times. The V call is TRBV6-5, the J call TRBJ2-7, with a tentative D call TRBD1 (5 bases). From germline, CDR1 is MNHEY and CDR2 SVGAGI. Trimming shortened V by 6 bases and J by 2 bases, and 11 bases separated the two germline ends. CDR3 size: 13 residues. CDR3 amino acids: CASRNTGPYEQYF. The DNA for the CDR3 is TGTGCCAGCAGGAACACAGGTCCCTACGAGCAGTACTTC.

This chain connects TRBV28 to TRBJ2-5; 13 nucleotides agree with TRBD2. In germline, CDR1 is MDHEN, CDR2 SYDVKM. CDR3 size: 17 residues. The trim removed 4 bases at V and 4 bases at J, leaving 9 bases unmatched. CDR3 in DNA: TGTGCCAGCAGTTCGAATGGGGGACTAGCGGGAACAGAGACCCAGTACTTC. Encoded protein: CASSSNGGLAGTETQYF.

This clone appeared once. The rearrangement links TRBV10-3 to TRBJ2-2, with 9 bases identical to TRBD1. CDR3 length: 13 residues. Germline-derived CDR1 and CDR2 are ENHRY and SYGVKD. Trimming removed 7 bases from V and 7 bases from J; junction bases left unmatched: 4. This CDR3 is CAIKGQGNGELFF. The CDR3 nucleotides read TGTGCCATCAAGGGACAGGGAAACGGGGAGCTGTTTTTT.

This clone appeared a single time. The V call is TRBV13, the J call TRBJ2-5; 7 nucleotides match TRBD2. CDR1 is PRHDT and CDR2 is FYEKMQ in the germline V gene (reference sequence). The length of the CDR3 is 15 residues. With 3 bases clipped from V and 0 bases from J, the junction kept 4 bases outside the gene matches. The CDR3 spells CASSFLAEYQETQYF. The CDR3 nucleotides are TGTGCCAGCAGCTTTCTAGCGGAGTACCAAGAGACCCAGTACTTC.

This chain connects TRBV9 to TRBJ2-7, with D maybe TRBD2 (7 bases). V lost 4 bases and J lost 7, with 24 bases in between. Germline V gene sequence: CDR1 SGDLS, CDR2 YYNGEE. The CDR3 consists of 16 residues. The CDR3 nucleotides are TGTGCCAGCAGCCCTCACGAGGGGGACTATCTCGGGGAGCAGTACTTC. The encoded protein is CASSPHEGDYLGEQYF.

V usage is TRBV6-5 and J usage is TRBJ1-1; D gene ambiguous. Trimming removed 6 bases from V and 1 base from J, with 9 bases in between. Germline V gene lookup returns CDR1 MNHEY and CDR2 SVGAGI. The CDR3 is 13 residues long. CDR3 DNA: TGTGCCAGCAGATTACATGGGAACACTGAAGCTTTCTTT. Translated: CASRLHGNTEAFF.

The chain combines TRBV12-5 with TRBJ2-7, with 7 bases fitting TRBD1. The CDR3 runs 16 residues. The J segment lost 2 bases and the V segment lost 6 bases, leaving 13 bases of the junction unmatched. Germline CDR1 LGHNT, CDR2 FRNRAP. The DNA for the CDR3 is TGTGCTAGTGGCTCACCCCCTTCTAGGGGGCCCTACGAGCAGTACGTC. This translates into CASGSPPSRGPYEQYV.

This clone was detected only once. The V gene is TRBV30, the J gene TRBJ2-6; 8 nucleotides line up with TRBD1. The CDR3 sequence is 17 residues long. V lost 0 bases, J lost 2 bases, and 6 bases stayed unmatched. Germline CDR1 and CDR2: GTSNPN and SVGIG (reference sequence). In DNA form, the CDR3 reads TGTGCCTGGAGTGTGGGCAGGGGGCAGGCTGGGGCCAACGTCCTGACTTTC. As protein: CAWSVGRGQAGANVLTF.

The chain carries TRBV13 and TRBJ1-2; no firm D call. Germline lookup yields CDR1 PRHDT and CDR2 FYEKMQ (reference sequence). Trimming stripped 7 bases from V and 5 bases from J, with 17 bases between. The CDR3 sequence is 14 residues long. The CDR3 here is CASTRGVLRYGYTF. In DNA form, the CDR3 reads TGTGCCAGCACCCGCGGTGTCCTCCGGTATGGCTACACCTTC.

V gene TRBV27 combines with J gene TRBJ2-7, with unresolved D. The CDR3 extends over 15 amino acids. Trimming removed 0 bases from V and 1 base from J, with 10 bases in between. Per germline, CDR1 MNHEY and CDR2 SMNVEV (reference sequence). CDR3 region: CASSLSAAASYEQYF. CDR3 bases: TGTGCCAGCAGTTTATCGGCCGCCGCTTCCTACGAGCAGTACTTC.

The chain couples TRBV27 to TRBJ1-2; D is perhaps TRBD1 (5 bases). CDR3 length: 13 residues. The ends were cut back, 9 bases at V and 3 bases at J, with 14 bases in the middle. Germline CDR1 reads MNHEY; CDR2 reads SMNVEV (reference sequence). DNA of the CDR3: TGTGCCAGTGGGGCAGGGAATTACTATGGCTACACCTTC. The encoded protein is CASGAGNYYGYTF.

The V gene is TRBV11-2, the J gene TRBJ2-1; 9 bases line up with TRBD2. Germline V gene sequence: CDR1 SGHAT, CDR2 FQNNGV. V was clipped by 0 bases and J by 2 bases; unmatched bases: 5. This CDR3 spans 17 amino acids. CDR3 bases: TGTGCCAGCAGCTTAGAAGGGACTAGCAGGGCCTACAATGAGCAGTTCTTC. It yields the protein CASSLEGTSRAYNEQFF.

V and J are TRBV21-1 and TRBJ2-7; TRBD2, the table's D call, was not compared with the DNA. TRBV21-1 is a listed pseudogene. The CDR3 spans 14 residues. The CDR3 nucleotides are TGTGCCAGCAGCCCCGGGGGGGGCTCCTACGAGCAGTACGTC. Residues: CASSPGGGSYEQYV.

This clone was detected a few times. The genes are TRBV10-3 and TRBJ2-1; 10 nucleotides match TRBD1. V lost 0 bases, J lost 5 bases, and 7 bases stayed unmatched. Germline lookup yields CDR1 ENHRY and CDR2 SYGVKD. The CDR3 is 17 amino acids. The CDR3 bases are TGTGCCATCAGTGAGTCTGGAGGGACAGGGGTAAACAATGAGCAGTTCTTC. It is translated as CAISESGGTGVNNEQFF.

The chain has TRBV7-2 and TRBJ2-1, with D maybe TRBD2 (6 bases). In germline, CDR1 is SGHTA, CDR2 FQGNSA. The V end lost 3 bases, the J end lost 0 bases, and 12 bases lay between the germline ends. The CDR3 sequence is 16 residues long. CDR3 region: CASSLGLASSYNEQFF. Written as DNA, the CDR3 is TGTGCCAGCAGCTTGGGACTGGCTAGCTCCTACAATGAGCAGTTCTTC.

The V call is TRBV11-3, the J call TRBJ1-1; D ambiguous. The germline V and J ends were trimmed by 3 bases and 0 bases, with 8 bases remaining between them. This CDR3 spans 14 amino acids. Germline V CDR1 and CDR2: SGHNT, YENEEA. CDR3 amino acids: CASSLGGLNTEAFF. The CDR3, as DNA: TGTGCCAGCAGCTTGGGAGGTCTGAACACTGAAGCTTTCTTT.

This clone has a single count. V and J are TRBV29-1 and TRBJ2-5; TRBD2 matches at 14 bases. With V trimmed by 6 bases and J by 5 bases, 5 bases remained unmatched. Germline loops: CDR1 SQVTM, CDR2 ANQGSEA. There are 14 residues in the CDR3. CDR3 DNA: TGCAGCGTGACTAGCGGGGGGGCCGGGGAGACCCAGTACTTC. It translates to CSVTSGGAGETQYF.

This clone was seen a few times. CDR3 in amino acids: CASSPQGEADYGYTF. The CDR3 DNA reads as TGTGCCAGCAGCCCACAGGGTGAAGCTGACTATGGCTACACCTTC. The chain has TRBV7-2 and TRBJ1-2; D is possibly TRBD1 (6 bases). The germline gives CDR1 SGHTA, CDR2 FQGNSA. V gave up 5 bases and J gave up 3 bases, with 16 bases separating them. The CDR3 totals 15 residues.

This rearrangement joins TRBV7-9 to TRBJ1-1, with a possible D match to TRBD1 (6 bases). Trimming cost V 1 base and J 4 bases, with 16 bases left between them. The germline V gene has CDR1 SEHNR and CDR2 FQNEAQ (reference sequence). The CDR3 sequence is 16 residues long. The CDR3 reads CASSLGSGVGGTEAFF. The CDR3 nucleotides are TGTGCCAGCAGCTTAGGTTCTGGGGTAGGGGGCACTGAAGCTTTCTTT.

V usage is TRBV3-1 (or the pseudogene TRBV3-2) and J usage is TRBJ1-5, with 10 bases identical to TRBD1. There are 15 residues in the CDR3. V shed 4 bases and J 6 bases; nucleotides not matched to a gene: 6. CDR1 and CDR2 (germline): LGHDT, YNNKEL (reference sequence). This CDR3 reads CASSLRQGAGQPQHF. The CDR3 nucleotides are TGTGCCAGCAGCCTTAGACAGGGGGCGGGTCAGCCCCAGCATTTT.

The chain is built from TRBV11-3 and TRBJ2-3; 7 nucleotides align to TRBD2. V gave up 4 bases and J gave up 5 bases; unmatched junction bases: 9. This CDR3 has 15 amino acids. CDR1 is SGHNT and CDR2 is YENEEA in the germline V gene. The CDR3 reads CASSSGLGPQDTQYF. CDR3 in DNA: TGTGCCAGCAGCTCCGGACTAGGCCCCCAAGATACGCAGTATTTT.

The chain uses TRBV12-5 and TRBJ2-5, with D possibly TRBD1 on 6 matching bases. The germline CDR1 and CDR2 sequences are LGHNT and FRNRAP. This CDR3 is built from 12 residues. The V and J ends lost 1 base and 7 bases respectively, with 7 bases between them. DNA of the CDR3: TGTGCTAGTGGTTTGGCGGACAGGACCCAGTACTTC. It specifies CASGLADRTQYF. The full variable domain, its missing parts supplied by reference TRBV12-5 and TRBJ2-5, is DARVTQTPRHKVTEMGQEVTMRCQPILGHNTVFWYRQTMMQGLELLAYFRNRAPLDDSGMPKDRFSAEMPDATLATLKIQPSEPRDSAVYFCASGLADRTQYFGPGTRLLVL.

V usage is TRBV7-2 and J usage is TRBJ2-1, with 11 bases that match TRBD2. CDR1 and CDR2 (germline): SGHTA, FQGNSA. This CDR3 contains 15 residues. V lost 7 bases, J lost 6 bases, and 8 bases stayed unmatched. The CDR3: CASTSISGRANEQFF. The CDR3 DNA reads TGTGCCAGCACTTCCATTAGCGGGAGGGCCAATGAGCAGTTCTTC. Full variable domain (outside the CDR3, taken from reference TRBV7-2 and TRBJ2-1): GAGVSQSPSNKVTEKGKDVELRCDPISGHTALYWYRQSLGQGLEFLIYFQGNSAPDKSGLPSDRFSAERTGGSVSTLTIQRTQQEDSAVYLCASTSISGRANEQFFGPGTRLTVL.

This chain joins TRBV5-4 and TRBJ1-2, with 12 bases aligning to TRBD1. The CDR3 totals 15 residues. CDR1 and CDR2 from the germline V gene are SGHNT and YYREEE (reference sequence). With V trimmed by 3 bases and J by 7 bases, 7 bases remained unmatched. CDR3 protein: CASSYPGQGAGGYTF. In DNA form, the CDR3 reads TGTGCCAGCAGCTACCCGGGACAGGGGGCGGGTGGCTACACCTTC.

This clone has a single count. DNA of the CDR3: TGTGCCAGCAGCTTCGGGACTAGCGGGAGCACAGATACGCAGTATTTT. Protein: CASSFGTSGSTDTQYF. J is TRBJ2-3 and V is TRBV7-9; 12 bases line up with TRBD2. Germline CDR1 is SEHNR and CDR2 is FQNEAQ (reference sequence). V lost 3 bases to trimming and J lost 0 bases; unmatched junction nucleotides: 1. The CDR3 covers 16 residues.

This clone was detected a few times. V and J are TRBV30 and TRBJ1-1; D perhaps matches TRBD1 (6 bases). The CDR3 is 16 residues long. Germline CDR1 GTSNPN, CDR2 SVGIG (reference sequence). Deletions cut 0 bases from V and 1 base from J, with 15 bases between. The CDR3, as DNA: TGTGCCTGGAGTGTACGGGACATACTTACGAACACTGAAGCTTTCTTT. Encoded protein: CAWSVRDILTNTEAFF. Supplemented by reference TRBV30 and TRBJ1-1, the full variable domain reads SQTIHQWPATLVQPVGSPLSLECTVEGTSNPNLYWYRQAAGRGLQLLFYSVGIGQISSEVPQNLSASRPQDRQFILSSKKLLLSDSGFYLCAWSVRDILTNTEAFFGQGTRLTVV.